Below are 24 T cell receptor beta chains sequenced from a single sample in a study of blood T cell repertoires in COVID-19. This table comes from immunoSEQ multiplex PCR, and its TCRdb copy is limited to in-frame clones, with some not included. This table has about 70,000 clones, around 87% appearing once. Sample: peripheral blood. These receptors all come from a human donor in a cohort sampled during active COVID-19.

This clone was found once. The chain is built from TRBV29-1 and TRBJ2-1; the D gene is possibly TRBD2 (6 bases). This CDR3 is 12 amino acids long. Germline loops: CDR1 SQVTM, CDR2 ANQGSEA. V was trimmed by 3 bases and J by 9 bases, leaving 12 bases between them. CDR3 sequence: CSVDISGLEQFF. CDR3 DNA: TGCAGCGTTGATATATCGGGACTTGAGCAGTTCTTC.

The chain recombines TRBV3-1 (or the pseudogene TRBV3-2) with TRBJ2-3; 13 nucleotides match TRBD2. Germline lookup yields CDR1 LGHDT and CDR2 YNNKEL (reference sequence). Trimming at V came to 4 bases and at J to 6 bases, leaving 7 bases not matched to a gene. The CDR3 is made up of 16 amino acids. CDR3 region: CASSPLAGGIGDTQYF. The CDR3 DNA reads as TGTGCCAGCAGCCCACTAGCGGGGGGGATAGGGGATACGCAGTATTTT.

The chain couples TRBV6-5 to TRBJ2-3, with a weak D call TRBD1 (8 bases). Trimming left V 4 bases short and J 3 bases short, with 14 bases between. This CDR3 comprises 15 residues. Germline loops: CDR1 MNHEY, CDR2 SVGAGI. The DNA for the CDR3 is TGTGCCAGCAGTTCCGACAGGGGAGGGACAGATACGCAGTATTTT. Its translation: CASSSDRGGTDTQYF.

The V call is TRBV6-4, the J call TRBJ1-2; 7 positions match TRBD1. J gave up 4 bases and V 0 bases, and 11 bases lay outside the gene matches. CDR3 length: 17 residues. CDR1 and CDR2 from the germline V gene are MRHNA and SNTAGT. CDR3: CASSDSKSGQVIYGYTF. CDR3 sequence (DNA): TGTGCCAGCAGTGACTCGAAAAGTGGACAGGTGATCTATGGCTACACCTTC.

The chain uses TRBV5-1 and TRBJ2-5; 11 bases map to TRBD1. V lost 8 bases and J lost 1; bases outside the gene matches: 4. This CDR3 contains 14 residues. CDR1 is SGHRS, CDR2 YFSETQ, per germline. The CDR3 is CASRTGGFQETQYF. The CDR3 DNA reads TGCGCCAGTAGGACAGGGGGCTTCCAAGAGACCCAGTACTTC.

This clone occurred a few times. The CDR3 loop is CASSLAAGGISGNTIYF. CDR3 nucleotide sequence: TGTGCCAGCAGCTTGGCAGCAGGAGGGATCTCTGGAAACACCATATATTTT. This sequence joins TRBV5-5 and TRBJ1-3; the D is unclear. Trimming took 0 bases from V and 0 from J, leaving 13 bases between them. The CDR3 extends over 17 amino acids. Germline V gives CDR1 SGHKS, CDR2 YYEKEE (reference sequence).

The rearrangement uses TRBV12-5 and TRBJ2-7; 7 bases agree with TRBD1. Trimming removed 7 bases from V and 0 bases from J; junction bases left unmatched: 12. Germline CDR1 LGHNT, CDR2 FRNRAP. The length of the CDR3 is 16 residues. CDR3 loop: CASALGDRVSSYEQYF. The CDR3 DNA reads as TGTGCTAGTGCTCTCGGTGACAGGGTTAGCTCCTACGAGCAGTACTTC.

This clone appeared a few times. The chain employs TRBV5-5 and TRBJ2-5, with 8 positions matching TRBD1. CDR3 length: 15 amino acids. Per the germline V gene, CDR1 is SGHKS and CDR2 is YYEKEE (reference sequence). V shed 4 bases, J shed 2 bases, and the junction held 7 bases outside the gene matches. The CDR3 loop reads CASSNGQGPQETQYF. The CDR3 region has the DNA TGTGCCAGCAGCAACGGACAGGGACCTCAAGAGACCCAGTACTTC.

The DNA for the CDR3 is TGTGCCAGCAGCTTGGGGGGAAGGGGAGATACGCAGTATTTT. Translation: CASSLGGRGDTQYF. This chain connects TRBV5-8 to TRBJ2-3, with a tentative D call TRBD1 (5 bases). V lost 0 bases, J lost 5 bases, and 10 bases lay in between. The CDR3 totals 14 residues. CDR1 is SGHTS, CDR2 YDEGEE, per germline.

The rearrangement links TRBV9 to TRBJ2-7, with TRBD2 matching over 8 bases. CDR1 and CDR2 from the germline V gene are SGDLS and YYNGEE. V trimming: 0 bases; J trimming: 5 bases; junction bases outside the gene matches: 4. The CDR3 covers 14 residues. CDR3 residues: CASSVGSGGNEQYF. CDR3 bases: TGTGCCAGCAGCGTAGGAAGCGGGGGCAACGAGCAGTACTTC.

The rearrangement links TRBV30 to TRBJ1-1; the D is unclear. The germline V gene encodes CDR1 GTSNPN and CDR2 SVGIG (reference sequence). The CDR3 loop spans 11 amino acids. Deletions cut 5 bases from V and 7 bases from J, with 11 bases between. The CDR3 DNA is TGTGCCTGGGGACTGGGCCTTGAAGCTTTCTTT. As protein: CAWGLGLEAFF. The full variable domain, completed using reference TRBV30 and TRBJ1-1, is SQTIHQWPATLVQPVGSPLSLECTVEGTSNPNLYWYRQAAGRGLQLLFYSVGIGQISSEVPQNLSASRPQDRQFILSSKKLLLSDSGFYLCAWGLGLEAFFGQGTRLTVV.

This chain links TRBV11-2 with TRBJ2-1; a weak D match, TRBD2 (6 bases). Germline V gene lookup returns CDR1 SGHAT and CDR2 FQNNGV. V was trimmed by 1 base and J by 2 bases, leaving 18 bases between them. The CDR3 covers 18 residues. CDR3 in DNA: TGTGCCAGCAGCTTAGTAAGTATGGGACTCCCGGCCTACAATGAGCAGTTCTTC. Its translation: CASSLVSMGLPAYNEQFF.

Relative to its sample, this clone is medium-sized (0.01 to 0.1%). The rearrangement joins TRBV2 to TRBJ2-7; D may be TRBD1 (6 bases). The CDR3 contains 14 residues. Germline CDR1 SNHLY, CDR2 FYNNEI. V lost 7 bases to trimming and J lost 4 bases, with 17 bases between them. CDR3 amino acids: CASKQGLELYEQYF. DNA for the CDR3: TGTGCCAGCAAGCAGGGGTTGGAGTTATACGAGCAGTACTTC.

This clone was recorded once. CDR3 in amino acids: CASSLVMRGGNEKLFF. The CDR3 DNA sequence: TGTGCCAGCAGCTTGGTAATGCGGGGCGGCAATGAAAAACTGTTTTTT. The chain recombines TRBV5-6 with TRBJ1-4; D may be TRBD1 (5 bases). The ends were cut back, 0 bases at V and 5 bases at J, with 14 bases in the middle. Germline V gene lookup returns CDR1 SGHDT and CDR2 YYEEEE. CDR3 size: 16 residues. The full variable domain, with the rest looked up from reference TRBV5-6 and TRBJ1-4, is DAGVTQSPTHLIKTRGQQVTLRCSPKSGHDTVSWYQQALGQGPQFIFQYYEEEERQRGNFPDRFSGHQFPNYSSELNVNALLLGDSALYLCASSLVMRGGNEKLFFGSGTQLSVL.

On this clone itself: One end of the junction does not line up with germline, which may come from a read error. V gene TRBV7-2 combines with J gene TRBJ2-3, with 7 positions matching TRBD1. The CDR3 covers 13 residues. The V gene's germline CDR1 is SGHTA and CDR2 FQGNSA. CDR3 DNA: TGTGCCAGCAGCCGCGACAGGGCCTCTGGACAGGATTTT. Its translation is CASSRDRASGQDF.

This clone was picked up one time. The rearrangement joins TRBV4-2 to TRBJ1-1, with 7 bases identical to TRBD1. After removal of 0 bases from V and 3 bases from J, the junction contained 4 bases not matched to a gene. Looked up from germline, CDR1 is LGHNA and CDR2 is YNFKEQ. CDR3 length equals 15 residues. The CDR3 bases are TGTGCCAGCAGCCAAGACCAGGGGGAGTACACTGAAGCTTTCTTT. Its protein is CASSQDQGEYTEAFF.

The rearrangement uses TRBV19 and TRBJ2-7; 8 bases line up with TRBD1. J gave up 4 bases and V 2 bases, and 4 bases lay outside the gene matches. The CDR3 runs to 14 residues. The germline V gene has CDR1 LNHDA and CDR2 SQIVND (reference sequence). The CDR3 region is CASSIQGAVYEQYF. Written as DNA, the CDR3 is TGTGCCAGTAGTATACAGGGGGCAGTTTACGAGCAGTACTTC. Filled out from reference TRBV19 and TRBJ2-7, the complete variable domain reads DGGITQSPKYLFRKEGQNVTLSCEQNLNHDAMYWYRQDPGQGLRLIYYSQIVNDFQKGDIAEGYSVSREKKESFPLTVTSAQKNPTAFYLCASSIQGAVYEQYFGPGTRLTVT.

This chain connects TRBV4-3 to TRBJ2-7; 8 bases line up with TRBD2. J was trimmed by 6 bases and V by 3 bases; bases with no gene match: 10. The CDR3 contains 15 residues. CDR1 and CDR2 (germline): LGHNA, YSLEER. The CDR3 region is CASSQALGLVAEQYF. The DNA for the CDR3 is TGCGCCAGCAGCCAGGCCCTGGGACTAGTTGCCGAGCAGTACTTC.

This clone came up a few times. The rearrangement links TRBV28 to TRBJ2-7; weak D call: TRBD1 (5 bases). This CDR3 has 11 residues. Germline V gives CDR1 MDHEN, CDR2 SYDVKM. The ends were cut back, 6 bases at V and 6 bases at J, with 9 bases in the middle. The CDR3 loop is CASRGESEQYF. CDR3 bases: TGTGCCAGCAGAGGGGAATCCGAGCAGTACTTC. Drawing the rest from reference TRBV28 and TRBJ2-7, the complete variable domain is DVKVTQSSRYLVKRTGEKVFLECVQDMDHENMFWYRQDPGLGLRLIYFSYDVKMKEKGDIPEGYSVSREKKERFSLILESASTNQTSMYLCASRGESEQYFGPGTRLTVT.

The CDR3 DNA is TGTGCCAGCAGCTTTAGGACAGGGGGTAATTCACCCCTCCACTTT. Protein product: CASSFRTGGNSPLHF. This chain joins TRBV28 and TRBJ1-6; 10 bases fit TRBD1. The CDR3 totals 15 residues. Germline-derived CDR1 and CDR2 are MDHEN and SYDVKM. Trimming cost V 6 bases and J 6 bases; bases outside gene matches: 5.

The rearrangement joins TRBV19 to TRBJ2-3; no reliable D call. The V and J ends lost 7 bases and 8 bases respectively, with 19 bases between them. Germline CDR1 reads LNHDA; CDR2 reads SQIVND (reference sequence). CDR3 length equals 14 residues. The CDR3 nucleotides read TGTGCCAGTAACACCGATCCCCCCCGCGGTACGCAGTATTTT. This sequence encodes CASNTDPPRGTQYF.

CDR3 region: CASSFAPAQGAFSEKLFF. Written as DNA, the CDR3 is TGTGCCAGCAGCTTCGCCCCGGCACAGGGGGCTTTTAGTGAAAAACTGTTTTTT. The rearrangement joins TRBV5-4 to TRBJ1-4; 9 bases align to TRBD1. Losses at the gene ends were 2 bases for V and 7 bases for J; bases not matched to a gene: 15. Germline CDR1 and CDR2: SGHNT and YYREEE (reference sequence). The CDR3 sequence is 18 residues long.

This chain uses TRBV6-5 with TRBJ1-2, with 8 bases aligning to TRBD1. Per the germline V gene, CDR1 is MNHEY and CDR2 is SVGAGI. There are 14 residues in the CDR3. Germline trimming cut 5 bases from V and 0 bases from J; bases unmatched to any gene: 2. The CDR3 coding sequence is TGTGCCAGCAGTAGGACAGGGTCTAACTATGGCTACACCTTC. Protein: CASSRTGSNYGYTF.

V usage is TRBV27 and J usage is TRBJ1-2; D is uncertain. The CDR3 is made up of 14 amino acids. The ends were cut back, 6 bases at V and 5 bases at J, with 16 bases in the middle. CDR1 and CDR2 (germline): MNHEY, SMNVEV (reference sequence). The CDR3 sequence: CASSLARVGYGYTF. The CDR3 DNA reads TGTGCCAGCAGCCTCGCGAGGGTAGGATATGGCTACACCTTC.